The clone carrying this TCR beta chain ranks as large (0.1 to 1%). This specimen belongs to a study of blood T cell repertoires in COVID-19. This table comes from immunoSEQ multiplex PCR, and its TCRdb copy is limited to in-frame clones, with some not included. In the table there are around 160,000 clones, 80% to 85% of which are singletons. Germline CDR1 is SGHRS and CDR2 is YFSETQ. The CDR3 runs 13 residues. The V and J ends lost 2 bases and 1 base respectively, with 6 bases between them. The TCR comes from a woman between 55 and 75 years old who had recovered from COVID-19. The chain has TRBV5-1 and TRBJ2-5; no reliable D call. The specimen was PBMCs or T cells enriched from blood (not recorded which). This chain's CDR3 is CASSFGGQETQYF. The DNA of the CDR3 is TGCGCCAGCAGCTTTGGCGGCCAAGAGACCCAGTACTTC.